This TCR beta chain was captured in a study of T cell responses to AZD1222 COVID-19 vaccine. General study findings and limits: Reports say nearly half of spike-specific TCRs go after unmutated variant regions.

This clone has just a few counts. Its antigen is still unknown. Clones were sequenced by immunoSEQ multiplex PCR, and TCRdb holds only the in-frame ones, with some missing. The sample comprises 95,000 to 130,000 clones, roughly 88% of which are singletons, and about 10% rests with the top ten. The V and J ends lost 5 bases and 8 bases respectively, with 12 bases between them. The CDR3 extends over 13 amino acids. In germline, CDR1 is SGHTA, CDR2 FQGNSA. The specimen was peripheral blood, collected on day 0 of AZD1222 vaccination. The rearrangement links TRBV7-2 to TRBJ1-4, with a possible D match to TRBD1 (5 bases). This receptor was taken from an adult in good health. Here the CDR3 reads CASSTSGREKLFF. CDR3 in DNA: TGTGCCAGCAGCACCTCAGGGCGGGAAAAACTGTTTTTT.